The 28 T cell receptor beta chains listed next were all sequenced from one sample in a study of regulatory T cells in long-lasting Graves disease. Libraries of TCR beta came from iRepertoire HTBI primers plus Arm-PCR of CDR3 regions. A single record per CDR3 protein comes from TCRdb applying MiXCR to the multiplex PCR reads. The profile shows 450,000 to 500,000 distinct CDR3 sequences, around 15% of them singletons. As for time point: newly diagnosed GD, antithyroid drugs for less than 3 months. With RNA extracted from PBMCs as input, the TCR library was made. Another study also made use of these data, one on T cells in Graves' hyperthyroidism and ophthalmopathy.

Source: peripheral blood mononuclear cells (PBMCs), taken at new diagnosis, from a patient treated with antithyroid drugs. All receptors come from a man aged 35 to 55 with Graves disease.

This clonotype was detected ten times or more. The chain is built from TRBV24-1 and TRBJ1-1; the D gene is possibly TRBD1 (6 bases). The V end was cut by 2 bases, the J end by 1 base, with 10 bases between. CDR3 length equals 15 residues. Germline CDR1 reads KGHDR; CDR2 reads SFDVKD. CDR3 coding DNA: TGTGCCACCAGTGATTCACGAGGGGGGAACACTGAAGCTTTCTTT. Protein product: CATSDSRGGNTEAFF.

V usage is TRBV11-2 and J usage is TRBJ2-7; D uncertain. The CDR3 is 13 residues long. The germline V gene encodes CDR1 SGHAT and CDR2 FQNNGV. V was pared by 2 bases and J by 4 bases, with 9 bases between. The CDR3 DNA reads as TGTGCCAGCAGCTTAAGGGCAAGATACGAGCAGTACTTC. This codes for CASSLRARYEQYF.

This clonotype was detected ten times or more. The chain recombines TRBV11-2 with TRBJ2-1; D not certain. CDR1 SGHAT and CDR2 FQNNGV come from the germline V gene. The CDR3 is made up of 15 amino acids. Trimming stripped 1 base from V and 0 bases from J, with 7 bases between. CDR3: CASSLVVHSYNEQFF. The CDR3 DNA follows: TGTGCCAGCAGCTTAGTGGTCCACTCCTACAATGAGCAGTTCTTC.

This clonotype was seen at least ten times. The rearrangement joins TRBV2 to TRBJ1-1, with D unresolved. Germline assignment: CDR1 SNHLY and CDR2 FYNNEI. The CDR3 contains 10 residues. Trimming took 6 bases from V and 6 from J, leaving 5 bases between them. Written as DNA, the CDR3 is TGTGCCAGCAGGGGCGCTGAAGCTTTCTTT. It is translated as CASRGAEAFF.

The rearrangement links TRBV12-3 or TRBV12-4 to TRBJ2-7; the match to TRBD1 covers 8 bases. V shed 5 bases and J 6 bases; nucleotides not matched to a gene: 6. The CDR3 is made up of 13 amino acids. CDR3 nucleotides: TGTGCCAGCAGTAAGAGGACAGGGAGCGAGCAGTACTTC. It codes for CASSKRTGSEQYF.

This clonotype occurred many times. This sequence joins TRBV27 and TRBJ2-7; unclear D gene. The CDR3 spans 11 residues. Trimming pared 4 bases from V and 2 bases from J, leaving 3 bases between. Germline CDR1 is MNHEY and CDR2 is SMNVEV (reference sequence). The CDR3 DNA is TGTGCCAGCAGTTCTCCCTACGAGCAGTACTTC. Translating it yields CASSSPYEQYF.

This clonotype was detected ten times or more. This sequence joins TRBV9 and TRBJ2-2, with D possibly TRBD2 on 5 matching bases. Germline CDR1 reads SGDLS; CDR2 reads YYNGEE. The CDR3 runs 15 residues. V lost 3 bases and J 4 bases, leaving 13 bases between the germline ends. The CDR3 DNA reads as TGTGCCAGCAGCGACGGGATCCCGGTCACCGGGGAGCTGTTTTTT. Protein product: CASSDGIPVTGELFF.

This clonotype was detected only a few times. The rearrangement links TRBV27 to TRBJ1-2, with a weak D call TRBD1 (5 bases). V shed 0 bases and J shed 8 bases, with 13 bases lying between them. The germline gives CDR1 MNHEY, CDR2 SMNVEV (reference sequence). This CDR3 contains 14 residues. The DNA for the CDR3 is TGTGCCAGCAGTTTATCAGGGGTGCTTCGGGGCTACACCTTC. Protein: CASSLSGVLRGYTF.

This clonotype has a single count. J is TRBJ2-3 and V is TRBV29-1, with TRBD2 matching over 11 bases. Germline V gene sequence: CDR1 SQVTM, CDR2 ANQGSEA. The CDR3 has 14 amino acids. V was pared by 6 bases and J by 4 bases, with 6 bases of the junction left unmatched. The CDR3 is CSVELAGEADTQYF. CDR3 nucleotide sequence: TGCAGCGTGGAACTAGCGGGAGAAGCAGATACGCAGTATTTT.

This clonotype was counted between two and nine times. This chain links TRBV12-3 or TRBV12-4 with TRBJ1-2, with a weak D call TRBD1 (5 bases). The CDR3 extends over 14 amino acids. Trimming took off 6 bases at V and 8 bases at J, with 19 bases between the two ends. CDR3 DNA sequence: TGTGCCAGCAGCCGTCACCTCCCGGGGCCCGGCTACACCTTC. This encodes CASSRHLPGPGYTF.

This clonotype was picked up many times. J is TRBJ2-3 and V is TRBV6-5, with D tentatively TRBD1 or TRBD2 (5 bases each). V was pared by 0 bases and J by 0 bases, with 13 bases between. Germline V gene lookup returns CDR1 MNHEY and CDR2 SVGAGI. This CDR3 contains 17 residues. CDR3 bases: TGTGCCAGCAGTTACTCGGGGACCCAACTCAGCACAGATACGCAGTATTTT. Translating gives CASSYSGTQLSTDTQYF.

In this sample, this clonotype turned up many times. The V call is TRBV7-2, the J call TRBJ1-5; the D gene is possibly TRBD1 (5 bases). Trimming removed 1 base at V and 6 bases at J, with 16 bases between. The germline CDR1 and CDR2 sequences are SGHTA and FQGNSA. The CDR3 is made up of 16 amino acids. In DNA form, the CDR3 reads TGTGCCAGCAGCTTAGTCGGGACGGCCCAGGGTCAGCCCCAGCATTTT. As protein: CASSLVGTAQGQPQHF.

The rearrangement uses TRBV7-9 and TRBJ2-1; TRBD1 matches 9 bases. Germline values: CDR1 SEHNR, CDR2 FQNEAQ (reference sequence). V lost 6 bases and J lost 6; bases outside the gene matches: 3. CDR3 length equals 13 residues. For the CDR3, the DNA is TGTGCCAGCAGTGGGACAGGGAGCAATGAGCAGTTCTTC. Residues: CASSGTGSNEQFF.

This clonotype showed up many times. The chain joins TRBV14 to TRBJ2-3; 8 bases align to TRBD1. CDR3 length: 15 residues. Per germline, CDR1 SGHDN and CDR2 FVKESK. V trimming: 0 bases; J trimming: 5 bases; junction bases outside the gene matches: 4. The CDR3 DNA reads TGTGCCAGCAGCCAAGAGGACAGGGAGGTAGATACGCAGTATTTT. Protein sequence: CASSQEDREVDTQYF.

DNA for the CDR3: TGTGCCAGCAGTGCGACTAGCGGGGAAGTAGAGTCCTACGAGCAGTACTTC. Amino acids: CASSATSGEVESYEQYF. This chain uses TRBV2 with TRBJ2-7, with 11 bases aligning to TRBD2. V trimming: 4 bases; J trimming: 1 base; junction bases outside the gene matches: 9. The CDR3 is 17 residues long. CDR1 and CDR2 (germline): SNHLY, FYNNEI.

This clonotype was seen many times. The rearrangement uses TRBV7-8 and TRBJ1-3; no clear D. Trimming shortened V by 0 bases and J by 0 bases, and 12 bases separated the two germline ends. CDR3 length equals 17 residues. Germline V CDR1 and CDR2: SGHVS, FQNEAQ. CDR3 nucleotide sequence: TGTGCCAGCAGCTTAGCGCGGTTCGGCGACTCTGGAAACACCATATATTTT. Amino acids: CASSLARFGDSGNTIYF.

This clonotype was seen repeatedly, ten times or more. V and J are TRBV6-1 and TRBJ2-7; weak D call: TRBD2 (6 bases). V lost 3 bases to trimming and J lost 2 bases, with 14 bases between them. This CDR3 comprises 15 residues. In germline, CDR1 is MNHNS, CDR2 SASEGT. The CDR3 loop is CASSDPRGLTYEQYF. The CDR3 DNA sequence: TGTGCCAGCAGTGATCCCCGGGGGTTGACCTACGAGCAGTACTTC.

In its sample, this clonotype was seen many times. The rearrangement uses TRBV15 and TRBJ2-2, with 7 bases identical to TRBD1. V dropped 0 bases and J dropped 1; count of bases not matched to a gene: 5. Germline V CDR1 and CDR2: LNHNV, YYDKDF (reference sequence). There are 17 residues in the CDR3. CDR3 loop: CATSRDSGTVNTGELFF. In nucleotides, the CDR3 is TGTGCCACCAGCAGAGATTCAGGGACAGTGAACACCGGGGAGCTGTTTTTT.

The chain uses TRBV5-1 and TRBJ2-5; TRBD1 matches at 7 bases. The V gene end was trimmed by 4 bases and the J gene end by 0 bases; junction bases not matched to a gene: 9. Per germline, CDR1 SGHRS and CDR2 YFSETQ. The CDR3 contains 16 residues. The CDR3 is CASSDRDSKYQETQYF. CDR3 nucleotide sequence: TGCGCCAGCAGCGACCGGGACAGCAAGTACCAAGAGACCCAGTACTTC.

This clonotype was seen at least ten times. This chain links TRBV6-5 with TRBJ2-7, with 8 bases aligning to TRBD2. The CDR3 is 15 residues long. J gave up 3 bases and V 4 bases, and 8 bases lay outside the gene matches. Per germline, CDR1 MNHEY and CDR2 SVGAGI. CDR3 in DNA: TGTGCCAGCAGTTCCTCCGGGACTAGTTACTACGAGCAGTACTTC. This encodes CASSSSGTSYYEQYF.

The genes are TRBV7-9 and TRBJ2-7, with D possibly being TRBD1 (5 bases). This CDR3 region has 12 residues. V lost 2 bases to trimming and J lost 12 bases, with 14 bases between them. Germline V gene sequence: CDR1 SEHNR, CDR2 FQNEAQ (reference sequence). The CDR3 loop is CASSLKDNRRYF. CDR3 bases: TGTGCCAGCAGCTTAAAGGACAACCGTAGGTACTTC.

This chain joins TRBV6-1 and TRBJ1-5; D possibly corresponds to TRBD1 (5 bases). This CDR3 comprises 12 residues. Trimming removed 8 bases at V and 7 bases at J, with 12 bases between. Looked up from germline, CDR1 is MNHNS and CDR2 is SASEGT. In nucleotides, the CDR3 is TGTGCCAGCGGGACGCACGGGCAGCCCCAGCATTTT. As protein: CASGTHGQPQHF.

Remarks on this clonotype: A read error may explain this, as a much larger clone is one base away. V is TRBV18 and J is TRBJ2-7; possibly TRBD2 for D (6 bases). Looked up from germline, CDR1 is KGHSH and CDR2 is LQKENI. This CDR3 is 14 amino acids long. Here the CDR3 DNA reads TGTGCCGGCTCGCAATCCGGGGGAACCTACGAGCAGTACTTC. It yields the protein CAGSQSGGTYEQYF.

The chain joins TRBV3-1 to TRBJ2-3; 10 bases match TRBD2. Germline trimming cut 4 bases from V and 2 bases from J; bases unmatched to any gene: 6. The V gene's germline CDR1 is LGHDT and CDR2 YNNKEL (reference sequence). The CDR3 is 16 residues long. CDR3 DNA sequence: TGTGCCAGCAGCCTAGGACTAGCGGAACCCACAGATACGCAGTATTTT. Translating gives CASSLGLAEPTDTQYF.

This clonotype has ten or more counts. This chain uses TRBV5-1 with TRBJ2-1, with 9 bases matching TRBD2. The germline V gene encodes CDR1 SGHRS and CDR2 YFSETQ. Losses at the gene ends were 0 bases for V and 0 bases for J; bases not matched to a gene: 4. The CDR3 is 17 amino acids. The CDR3 nucleotides are TGCGCCAGCAGCTTGGTGGCGGGGGGGAGCTCCTACAATGAGCAGTTCTTC. Encoded protein: CASSLVAGGSSYNEQFF. The whole variable domain, remainder taken from reference TRBV5-1 and TRBJ2-1, is KAGVTQTPRYLIKTRGQQVTLSCSPISGHRSVSWYQQTPGQGLQFLFEYFSETQRNKGNFPGRFSGRQFSNSRSEMNVSTLELGDSALYLCASSLVAGGSSYNEQFFGPGTRLTVL.

This clonotype was observed a handful of times. V gene TRBV27 combines with J gene TRBJ1-2; D is unresolved. The length of the CDR3 is 8 residues. Germline V gene sequence: CDR1 MNHEY, CDR2 SMNVEV (reference sequence). Trimming removed 7 bases from V and 7 bases from J, with 1 base in between. The CDR3 protein is CASTGYTF. For the CDR3, the DNA is TGTGCCAGCACTGGCTACACCTTC.

This clonotype was counted at least ten times. This chain links TRBV5-1 with TRBJ2-2; 14 bases map to TRBD2. Losses at the gene ends were 2 bases for V and 8 bases for J; bases not matched to a gene: 8. CDR1 SGHRS and CDR2 YFSETQ come from the germline V gene. This CDR3 has 17 amino acids. Here the CDR3 DNA reads TGCGCCAGCAGCTTCTCTGGACTAGCGGGAGGTATAGGGGAGCTGTTTTTT. As protein: CASSFSGLAGGIGELFF.

The chain is built from TRBV7-2 and TRBJ2-1; maybe TRBD2 (6 bases). The CDR3 extends over 15 amino acids. Germline V CDR1 and CDR2: SGHTA, FQGNSA. Trimming removed 6 bases at V and 3 bases at J, with 15 bases between. The DNA of the CDR3 is TGTGCCAGCAGAATTAGAGGACTACGCTACAATGAGCAGTTCTTC. It yields the protein CASRIRGLRYNEQFF.